This entry describes one TCR beta chain. This entry is derived from a study of cytomegalovirus exposure and HLA in healthy donors. The V and J ends lost 4 bases and 8 bases, in that order; junction bases with no gene match: 5. Germline V CDR1 and CDR2: SGHDT, YYEEEE. This CDR3 spans 12 amino acids. The primer mix had 60 Vbeta and 13 Jbeta primers. This table comes from immunoSEQ multiplex PCR, and its TCRdb copy is limited to in-frame clones, with some not included. The sample holds some 65,000 clones, 65% to 75% seen once. The chain couples TRBV5-6 to TRBJ1-1; 7 nucleotides line up with TRBD1. Sequenced material: PBMCs. This TCR was recovered from a man aged 50 or older in good health and CMV-seropositive. The CDR3 sequence: CASSRGLAEAFF. The CDR3 DNA reads as TGTGCCAGCAGCAGGGGGCTCGCCGAAGCTTTCTTT.